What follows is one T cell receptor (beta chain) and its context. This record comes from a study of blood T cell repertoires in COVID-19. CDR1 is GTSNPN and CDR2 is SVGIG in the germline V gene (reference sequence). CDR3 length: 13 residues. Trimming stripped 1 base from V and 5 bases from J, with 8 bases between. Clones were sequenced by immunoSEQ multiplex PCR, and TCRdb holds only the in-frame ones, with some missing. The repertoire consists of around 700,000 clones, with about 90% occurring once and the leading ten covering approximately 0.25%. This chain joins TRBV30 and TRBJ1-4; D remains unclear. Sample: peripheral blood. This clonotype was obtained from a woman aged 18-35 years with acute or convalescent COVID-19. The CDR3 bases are TGTGCCTGGAGTGCGCGGGTAAATGAAAAACTGTTTTTT. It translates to CAWSARVNEKLFF.